Included here is one T cell receptor (beta chain) sequence, with context. Its antigen is undetermined. The entry originates in a study of cytotoxic CD8 clonotypes in ibrutinib-treated CLL. Study-wide background: About 24 partial and 2 complete responses; at median roughly 67 months, around 14 remitted, about twelve progressed. Productive templates per sample averaged 255,043; productive rearrangements, just under 95,000.

Whole-study findings and limits: Private clonotypes, not public ones, expanded at ibrutinib response. Relative to age-matched healthy donors, clonality at baseline was higher, and it tracked circulating CD8+ T-cell counts.

CDR3 length: 16 amino acids. Germline CDR1 and CDR2: MNHEY and SVGAGI. The germline V and J ends were trimmed by 2 bases and 4 bases, with 15 bases remaining between them. The table came from immunoSEQ multiplex PCR; TCRdb's copy has only in-frame clones and leaves some out. The sample includes under 150,000 clones, 85% to 95% seen only once; the top ten take 10% to 14%. V usage is TRBV6-5 and J usage is TRBJ2-1; D is ambiguous. Sequenced here: PBMCs, sampled after 12 months of ibrutinib treatment. This TCR came from a human donor with chronic lymphocytic leukemia. In nucleotides, the CDR3 is TGTGCCAGCAGTTACGTGGGAATACCAGCTTACAATGAGCAGTTCTTC. It translates to CASSYVGIPAYNEQFF.